The clone carrying this T cell receptor (beta chain) appeared many times. This CDR3 has 15 residues. Germline V gene lookup returns CDR1 SEHNR and CDR2 FQNEAQ (reference sequence). Trimming took off 3 bases at V and 0 bases at J, with 12 bases between the two ends. By 5'RACE template switching, TCR cDNA was produced, with a universal primer site and UMIs added in the process. Each CDR3 protein is one row after TCRdb ran MiXCR on the 5' RACE reads. This sample has a few hundred thousand distinct CDR3 sequences; 3.5% to 4.5% occur once, and the top ten carry 20% to 25%. This record belongs to a study of T cells after yellow fever vaccination. Study-level background: Preparation used SMART-Seq v4 Ultra Low Input for the low-cell-number fractions.

This material consisted of PBMCs, taken 5 days after the yellow fever booster vaccination. The chain combines TRBV7-9 with TRBJ2-7; D is possibly TRBD1 (5 bases). The source of this sequence is a man between 18 and 35 years old who received the YFV17D yellow fever vaccine. The CDR3 DNA sequence: TGTGCCAGCAGCTTTTCCGGACACAGCTCCTACGAGCAGTACTTC. Its translation: CASSFSGHSSYEQYF. Complete variable domain (other parts from reference TRBV7-9 and TRBJ2-7): DTGVSQNPRHKITKRGQNVTFRCDPISEHNRLYWYRQTLGQGPEFLTYFQNEAQLEKSRLLSDRFSAERPKGSFSTLEIQRTEQGDSAMYLCASSFSGHSSYEQYFGPGTRLTVT.